This passage covers 2 T cell receptor beta chains from one sample sequenced in a study of control samples from healthy donors and cancer patients. The protocol was immunoSEQ multiplex PCR, while the TCRdb copy is restricted to in-frame clones and leaves out a portion. The table shows approximately 170,000 clones, with around 91% occurring only once. The sample was blood. These receptors originate from a woman aged 50 to 60 in good health.

The chain links TRBV5-1 to TRBJ1-4, with 9 bases identical to TRBD1. This CDR3 has 15 residues. Trimming took 5 bases from V and 6 from J; bases not matched to a gene: 8. CDR1 and CDR2 (germline): SGHRS, YFSETQ. In DNA form, the CDR3 reads TGCGCCAGCAGGATAACCGGGACAGGGTATGAAAAACTGTTTTTT. Amino acid sequence: CASRITGTGYEKLFF.

The rearrangement links TRBV7-8 to TRBJ1-5; D is uncertain. V lost 3 bases and J lost 3, with 9 bases in between. The CDR3 covers 14 residues. Germline V CDR1 and CDR2: SGHVS, FQNEAQ. DNA of the CDR3: TGTGCCAGCAGCTTTAGGGCCCTCAATCAGCCCCAGCATTTT. Its translation: CASSFRALNQPQHF.